This T cell receptor (beta chain) came from a study of blood T cell repertoires in COVID-19. Study information: From the United States, Italy and Spain came samples of acute and convalescent COVID-19. PBMCs, B-cell-depleted T cells, or T cells provided the cDNA or gDNA that made up the material.

This clone was recorded once. Methods used by the authors: Estimation of nucleated cell counts relied on the amplification of reference gene primers. Some clones are missing from TCRdb's copy, which holds only in-frame ones; the method was immunoSEQ multiplex PCR. V and J calls and clone size are those listed in that table; D and trimming were worked out from the DNA. The repertoire holds about 300,000 clones, approximately 89% seen once, with about 7% in the top ten. V lost 0 bases and J lost 7, with 13 bases in between. The V gene's germline CDR1 is MNHEY and CDR2 SVGAGI. The CDR3 loop spans 15 amino acids.

The clonotype originates from a woman aged 30 to 39 who had recovered from COVID-19. The chain has TRBV6-5 and TRBJ1-3; no firm D call. Specimen: peripheral blood. The DNA of the CDR3 is TGTGCCAGCAGTTACTCTCGGGGTGGAGAGAACACCATATATTTT. Translation: CASSYSRGGENTIYF.